This entry lists 4 T cell receptor beta chains sequenced from one sample in a study of radiation and T cells in renal cell carcinoma. The table came from immunoSEQ multiplex PCR; TCRdb's copy has only in-frame clones and leaves some out. This table holds about 130,000 clones, 70% to 90% found once. Time point described: baseline pretreatment blood. Treatment: 15 Gy SBRT to primary tumor, nephrectomy 4 weeks later. Sequenced here: blood, sampled from a patient whose treatment included radiotherapy and nephrectomy. The receptors were sampled from a woman in her 50s with renal cell carcinoma.

This rearrangement joins TRBV18 to TRBJ1-2; the D is unclear. The CDR3 is 14 residues long. V lost 2 bases and J lost 4, with 11 bases in between. Germline V gene lookup returns CDR1 KGHSH and CDR2 LQKENI. The CDR3 sequence is CASSPDLEGYGYTF. In DNA form, the CDR3 reads TGTGCCAGCTCACCAGACCTCGAGGGCTATGGCTACACCTTC.

This clone showed up just a few times. The J gene is TRBJ2-7, the V gene TRBV5-3; TRBD1 matches at 8 bases. TRBV5-3 is marked as an open reading frame, function uncertain. J lost 3 bases, V lost 4 bases, and 6 bases had no gene match. CDR3 length equals 14 residues. The CDR3 DNA reads as TGTGCCAGAAGCCCCTCCGGGACAGGCTACGAGCAGTACTTC. This gives the protein CARSPSGTGYEQYF.

This clone was seen at least ten times. This rearrangement joins TRBV7-2 to TRBJ2-5; the D gene is possibly TRBD1 (6 bases). V lost 1 base and J lost 6, with 12 bases in between. Per the germline V gene, CDR1 is SGHTA and CDR2 is FQGNSA. There are 14 residues in the CDR3. The CDR3 loop is CASSLVQGRKTQYF. The CDR3 region has the DNA TGTGCCAGCAGCTTAGTACAGGGTCGGAAGACCCAGTACTTC.

V and J are TRBV5-1 and TRBJ2-5, with 9 bases fitting TRBD2. V lost 4 bases to trimming and J lost 2 bases; unmatched junction nucleotides: 9. This CDR3 spans 16 amino acids. Germline CDR1 and CDR2: SGHRS and YFSETQ. DNA for the CDR3: TGCGCCAGCAGCCTTATAGCGGGGGCGACTCAAGAGACCCAGTACTTC. This translates into CASSLIAGATQETQYF.